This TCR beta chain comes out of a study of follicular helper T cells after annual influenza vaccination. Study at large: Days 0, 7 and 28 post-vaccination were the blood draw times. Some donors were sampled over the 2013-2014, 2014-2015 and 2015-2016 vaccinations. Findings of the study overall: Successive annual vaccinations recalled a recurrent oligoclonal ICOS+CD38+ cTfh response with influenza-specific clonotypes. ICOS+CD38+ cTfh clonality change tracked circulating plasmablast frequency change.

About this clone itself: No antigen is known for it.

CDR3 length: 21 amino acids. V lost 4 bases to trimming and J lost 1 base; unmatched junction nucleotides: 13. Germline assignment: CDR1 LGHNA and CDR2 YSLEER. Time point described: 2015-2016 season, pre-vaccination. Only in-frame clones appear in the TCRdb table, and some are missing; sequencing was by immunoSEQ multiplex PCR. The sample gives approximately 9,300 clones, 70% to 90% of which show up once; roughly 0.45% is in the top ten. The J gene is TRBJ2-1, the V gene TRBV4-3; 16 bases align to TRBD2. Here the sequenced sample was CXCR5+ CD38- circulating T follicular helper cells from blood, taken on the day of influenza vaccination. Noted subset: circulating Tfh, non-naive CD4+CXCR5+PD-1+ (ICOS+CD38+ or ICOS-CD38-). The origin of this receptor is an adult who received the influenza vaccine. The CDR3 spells CASSPQDGTSGGAGSYNEQFF. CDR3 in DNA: TGCGCCAGCAGCCCTCAAGATGGGACTAGCGGGGGGGCTGGGTCCTACAATGAGCAGTTCTTC.